Sequencing of this T cell receptor beta chain was carried out in a study of response to subunit inactivated influenza vaccine. Points from the study as a whole: Seasonal influenza vaccination, on each occasion, was suggested by the authors to recruit few new T cells.

TCRdb analysed the RT-PCR reads with MiXCR anew, one entry per CDR3 protein. The table has about 240,000 distinct CDR3 sequences, 12% seen once. The length of the CDR3 is 15 residues. Trimming took 6 bases from V and 4 from J; bases not matched to a gene: 10. Germline loops: CDR1 MNHEY, CDR2 SVGEGT. Remarks on this clonotype: The antigen remains unidentified.

Material: non-naive T cells sorted from PBMCs, obtained roughly 2 weeks before vaccination. The rearrangement links TRBV6-2 or TRBV6-3 to TRBJ2-5; TRBD1 matches 8 bases. The clonotype originates from a man between 45 and 60 years old who received an inactivated influenza vaccine. CDR3 coding DNA: TGTGCCAGCAGCGTCCCCAGGGGGCCTGGAGAGACCCAGTACTTC. It specifies CASSVPRGPGETQYF.